The next 29 T cell receptor beta chains were all read from a single sample in a study of T cell responses to AZD1222 COVID-19 vaccine. Generated by immunoSEQ multiplex PCR, the TCRdb table keeps only in-frame clones and is missing some. The sample includes about 140,000 clones, approximately 90% of them seen just once. The sample consisted of peripheral blood, taken on day 0 of AZD1222 vaccination. Receptor source: an adult in good health.

The rearrangement links TRBV5-1 to TRBJ2-5, with D possibly TRBD1 on 6 matching bases. This CDR3 region has 12 residues. The V gene lost 7 bases and the J gene lost 1 base, with 8 bases spanning the gap. Germline V lookup: CDR1 SGHRS, CDR2 YFSETQ. The CDR3, as DNA: TGCGCCAGCGGACAGCCCCAAGAGACCCAGTACTTC. It encodes CASGQPQETQYF. The full variable domain, rest sourced from reference TRBV5-1 and TRBJ2-5, is KAGVTQTPRYLIKTRGQQVTLSCSPISGHRSVSWYQQTPGQGLQFLFEYFSETQRNKGNFPGRFSGRQFSNSRSEMNVSTLELGDSALYLCASGQPQETQYFGPGTRLLVL.

This chain joins TRBV7-2 and TRBJ1-2; unclear D gene. Looked up from germline, CDR1 is SGHTA and CDR2 is FQGNSA. The CDR3 totals 13 residues. V lost 1 base and J lost 4, with 7 bases in between. In DNA, the CDR3 is TGTGCCAGCAGCTTAGAACAACGCTATGGCTACACCTTC. This gives the protein CASSLEQRYGYTF.

This chain joins TRBV30 and TRBJ2-1; no reliable D call. V was cut by 0 bases and J by 2 bases, with 11 bases left in between. The CDR3 sequence is 15 residues long. Germline-derived CDR1 and CDR2 are GTSNPN and SVGIG (reference sequence). CDR3 protein: CAWSVRGSTYNEQFF. DNA of the CDR3: TGTGCCTGGAGTGTACGAGGCTCCACCTACAATGAGCAGTTCTTC.

This clone was found once. The chain joins TRBV12-5 to TRBJ2-3; D might be TRBD2 (5 bases). The V end was cut by 6 bases, the J end by 2 bases, with 18 bases between. The CDR3 spans 16 residues. From germline, CDR1 is LGHNT and CDR2 FRNRAP. The CDR3 reads CASGRGLIQTTDTQYF. DNA for the CDR3: TGTGCTAGTGGCCGAGGACTCATTCAAACCACAGATACGCAGTATTTT.

This chain links TRBV2 with TRBJ2-6, with a possible D match to TRBD2 (6 bases). The CDR3 sequence is 16 residues long. CDR1 SNHLY and CDR2 FYNNEI come from the germline V gene. With 10 bases removed from V and 4 bases from J, the gap between germline ends came to 20 bases. The CDR3 here is CAIQGFGSRGANVLTF. CDR3 nucleotides: TGTGCCATCCAGGGTTTCGGGAGTCGGGGGGCCAACGTCCTGACTTTC.

The chain carries TRBV4-1 and TRBJ1-1, with D hard to call. V lost 4 bases and J 0 bases, leaving 9 bases between the germline ends. Per the germline V gene, CDR1 is MGHRA and CDR2 is YSYEKL. The CDR3 extends over 14 amino acids. The DNA of the CDR3 is TGCGCCAGCAGCCCAACGACCCTGAACACTGAAGCTTTCTTT. Its translation: CASSPTTLNTEAFF.

This chain joins TRBV7-9 and TRBJ2-7; unclear D gene. Deletions cut 3 bases from V and 9 bases from J, with 15 bases between. Per germline, CDR1 SEHNR and CDR2 FQNEAQ (reference sequence). The CDR3 length is 13 residues. This CDR3 is CASSFSTSPAQYF. The DNA for the CDR3 is TGTGCCAGCAGCTTCAGTACATCACCGGCGCAGTACTTC.

CDR3 loop: CASSPVWGTDTQYF. The CDR3, as DNA: TGTGCCAGCAGCCCGGTGTGGGGCACAGATACGCAGTATTTT. The rearrangement uses TRBV7-3 and TRBJ2-3, with D unclear. This CDR3 contains 14 residues. CDR1 is SGHTA, CDR2 FQGTGA, per germline. V lost 5 bases, J lost 1 base, and 10 bases lay in between.

V is TRBV20-1 and J is TRBJ2-1, with D unresolved. CDR1 DFQATT and CDR2 SNEGSKA come from the germline V gene (reference sequence). CDR3 size: 14 residues. V shed 3 bases and J shed 0 bases, with 9 bases lying between them. This chain's CDR3 is CSASWLSSYNEQFF. The CDR3 DNA sequence: TGCAGTGCTAGTTGGCTCTCCTCCTACAATGAGCAGTTCTTC.

The chain links TRBV5-6 to TRBJ2-1; TRBD2 is a possible D gene (6 bases). The CDR3 is 15 residues long. Trimming left V 4 bases short and J 5 bases short, with 16 bases between. Looked up from germline, CDR1 is SGHDT and CDR2 is YYEEEE. Written as DNA, the CDR3 is TGTGCCAGCAGCCTGGTTGGGTGGGAGGACAATGAGCAGTTCTTC. Its translation is CASSLVGWEDNEQFF.

This clone was picked up a small number of times. The chain couples TRBV5-6 to TRBJ2-2, with TRBD1 matching over 7 bases. CDR3 length: 15 amino acids. V shed 3 bases and J 4 bases; nucleotides not matched to a gene: 6. CDR1 is SGHDT and CDR2 is YYEEEE in the germline V gene. The CDR3 DNA is TGTGCCAGCAGCTCACCGGGACAGATCACCGGGGAGCTGTTTTTT. It is translated as CASSSPGQITGELFF.

The chain recombines TRBV28 with TRBJ1-2; D unresolved. V dropped 5 bases and J dropped 2 bases, with 9 bases sitting between them. The germline gives CDR1 MDHEN, CDR2 SYDVKM. The CDR3 sequence is 13 residues long. Written as DNA, the CDR3 is TGTGCCAGCAGTCTACGGGAGAACTATGGCTACACCTTC. This encodes CASSLRENYGYTF.

J is TRBJ2-3 and V is TRBV13, with 8 bases fitting TRBD2. The CDR3 is 16 amino acids. The V and J ends lost 4 bases and 2 bases, in that order; junction bases with no gene match: 8. CDR1 and CDR2 from the germline V gene are PRHDT and FYEKMQ (reference sequence). Here the CDR3 DNA reads TGTGCCAGCAGCTCCTCCACTAGCGGCCTCACAGATACGCAGTATTTT. Translation gives CASSSSTSGLTDTQYF.

The chain uses TRBV24-1 and TRBJ1-2; D is possibly TRBD1 (5 bases). V was cut by 3 bases and J by 6 bases, with 10 bases left in between. Germline CDR1 is KGHDR and CDR2 is SFDVKD. The CDR3 runs 13 residues. The CDR3 loop reads CATSDRQTDGYTF. The CDR3 nucleotides read TGTGCCACCAGTGATCGACAGACTGATGGCTACACCTTC.

Here the CDR3 reads CAIKGGSDEQFF. The CDR3 DNA follows: TGTGCCATCAAGGGGGGTAGCGATGAGCAGTTCTTC. The rearrangement links TRBV10-3 to TRBJ2-1; D possibly matches TRBD1 or TRBD2 (6 bases each). CDR1 is ENHRY and CDR2 is SYGVKD in the germline V gene. CDR3 length equals 12 residues. V lost 7 bases, J lost 8 bases, and 12 bases lay in between.

V is TRBV9 and J is TRBJ1-1; D remains unclear. This CDR3 spans 13 amino acids. Trimming stripped 0 bases from V and 9 bases from J, with 12 bases between. CDR1 and CDR2 from the germline V gene are SGDLS and YYNGEE. Written as DNA, the CDR3 is TGTGCCAGCAGCGTAGATGTCAGAGGGCAAGCTTTCTTT. Protein sequence: CASSVDVRGQAFF.

The gene calls are TRBV6-5 and TRBJ1-1; D unresolved. This CDR3 region has 13 residues. The V end was cut by 0 bases, the J end by 0 bases, with 2 bases between. CDR1 MNHEY and CDR2 SVGAGI come from the germline V gene. The CDR3 nucleotides read TGTGCCAGCAGTTACTCAATGAACACTGAAGCTTTCTTT. It specifies CASSYSMNTEAFF.

The rearrangement joins TRBV11-2 to TRBJ1-2; 9 bases agree with TRBD1. In germline, CDR1 is SGHAT, CDR2 FQNNGV. V lost 5 bases and J lost 7; bases outside the gene matches: 20. This CDR3 spans 18 amino acids. The CDR3 region is CASSLYRDRVRVIGGYTF. The CDR3 bases are TGTGCCAGCAGCCTTTACCGGGACAGGGTTAGGGTCATCGGTGGCTACACCTTC.

CDR3 residues: CASRVSNSEQYF. CDR3 nucleotides: TGTGCCAGCAGGGTCTCTAATAGCGAGCAGTACTTC. J is TRBJ2-7 and V is TRBV6-5, with unresolved D. The V and J ends lost 6 bases and 6 bases respectively, with 12 bases between them. Germline CDR1 and CDR2: MNHEY and SVGAGI. This CDR3 is 12 amino acids long.

This clone occurred once. The chain combines TRBV19 with TRBJ2-7, with D possibly TRBD1 on 7 matching bases. The CDR3 extends over 16 amino acids. Germline CDR1 LNHDA, CDR2 SQIVND (reference sequence). V dropped 6 bases and J dropped 4 bases, with 22 bases sitting between them. This chain's CDR3 is CASSPRSGTAGYEQYF. In DNA form, the CDR3 reads TGTGCCAGTAGCCCACGTTCTGGGACAGCGGGTTACGAGCAGTACTTC.

This chain links TRBV6-2 or TRBV6-3 with TRBJ1-6; D unclear. Germline CDR1 and CDR2: MNHEY and SVGEGT. Trimming removed 4 bases at V and 7 bases at J, with 5 bases between. The CDR3 loop spans 12 amino acids. The CDR3 DNA follows: TGTGCCAGCAGTTCGGGGAATTCACCCCTCCACTTT. It translates to CASSSGNSPLHF.

This clone has a single count. This chain connects TRBV11-3 to TRBJ2-1; 12 bases match TRBD2. The V segment lost 2 bases and the J segment 4 bases; nucleotides outside the gene matches: 3. From germline, CDR1 is SGHNT and CDR2 YENEEA. The CDR3 length is 16 residues. The CDR3 DNA reads as TGTGCCAGCAGCTTAAACCTAGCGGGAGGGTACAATGAGCAGTTCTTC. Translation: CASSLNLAGGYNEQFF.

The chain carries TRBV2 and TRBJ1-2; D unresolved. The CDR3 covers 12 residues. With 7 bases removed from V and 4 bases from J, the gap between germline ends came to 10 bases. Germline lookup yields CDR1 SNHLY and CDR2 FYNNEI. The CDR3 is CASKSSGYGYTF. CDR3 nucleotide sequence: TGTGCCAGCAAATCCTCCGGCTATGGCTACACCTTC. Full variable domain (outside the CDR3, taken from reference TRBV2 and TRBJ1-2): EPEVTQTPSHQVTQMGQEVILRCVPISNHLYFYWYRQILGQKVEFLVSFYNNEISEKSEIFDDQFSVERPDGSNFTLKIRSTKLEDSAMYFCASKSSGYGYTFGSGTRLTVV.

This rearrangement joins TRBV11-3 to TRBJ2-5; D possibly corresponds to TRBD1 (6 bases). The CDR3 spans 15 residues. Between the trimmed V and J ends, which lost 1 base and 4 bases, there was a span of 13 bases. Per the germline V gene, CDR1 is SGHNT and CDR2 is YENEEA. CDR3 nucleotide sequence: TGTGCCAGCAGCTTAGCCCGATCAGGGGCAGAGACCCAGTACTTC. It is translated as CASSLARSGAETQYF.

Concerning this clone: At one end, the junction sequence differs from germline, possibly due to a read error. This sequence joins TRBV2 and TRBJ1-5, with unresolved D. Germline assignment: CDR1 SNHLY and CDR2 FYNNEI. This CDR3 is built from 14 residues. The CDR3 nucleotides are TGTGCCAGCAGAGAAGTTTTACCCTATCAGCCCCAGCATTTT. The encoded protein is CASREVLPYQPQHF.

The CDR3 DNA sequence: TGTGCCAGCAGCTACCAACGTGGGACTAGCGGGAGGACGTGGTACGAGCAGTACTTC. It is translated as CASSYQRGTSGRTWYEQYF. V and J are TRBV11-3 and TRBJ2-7, with 15 bases identical to TRBD2. This CDR3 is built from 19 residues. The germline gives CDR1 SGHNT, CDR2 YENEEA. J gave up 4 bases and V 4 bases, and 14 bases lay outside the gene matches.

The J gene is TRBJ2-7, the V gene TRBV28; 10 nucleotides align to TRBD1. V dropped 4 bases and J dropped 5; count of bases not matched to a gene: 5. The CDR3 consists of 14 residues. CDR1 is MDHEN and CDR2 is SYDVKM in the germline V gene. CDR3 coding DNA: TGTGCCAGCAGTTCCGGGACAGGGGTACACGAGCAGTACTTC. Translating it yields CASSSGTGVHEQYF.

The chain couples TRBV7-8 to TRBJ2-1; TRBD2 matches at 8 bases. There are 13 residues in the CDR3. With 3 bases clipped from V and 8 bases from J, the junction kept 3 bases outside the gene matches. The germline CDR1 and CDR2 sequences are SGHVS and FQNEAQ. In DNA, the CDR3 is TGTGCCAGCAGCTTTGGGCGGGAGGATGAGCAGTTCTTC. It codes for CASSFGREDEQFF.

This clone was found once. CDR3 sequence: CASSGQWGGRFGVTYEQYF. The CDR3 nucleotides read TGTGCCAGCAGCGGCCAATGGGGAGGGCGGTTCGGGGTAACCTACGAGCAGTACTTC. The chain has TRBV5-4 and TRBJ2-7, with 7 nucleotides matching TRBD2. Unmatched junction bases numbered 21, after V lost 4 bases and J lost 2 bases. The CDR3 covers 19 residues. Germline CDR1 reads SGHNT; CDR2 reads YYREEE (reference sequence).